This T cell receptor (beta chain) was found in a study of T cell repertoires in cytomegalovirus infection. Study-wide findings and caveats: HLA-C-restricted CMV-specific TCR beta clonotypes prevailed in the ex vivo response.

TCRdb re-called the reads with MiXCR, one entry per CDR3 protein. The sample lists about 46,000 distinct CDR3 sequences, 20% to 25% occurring once. Remarks on this clonotype: Its antigen is not identified.

This CDR3 region has 12 residues. V lost 2 bases and J lost 0, with 5 bases in between. Germline V gene lookup returns CDR1 DFQATT and CDR2 SNEGSKA (reference sequence). This clonotype was sampled from a human donor in good health (CMV status not recorded). Some clones in this sample may be carry-over from other donors' samples. V and J are TRBV20-1 and TRBJ2-7; D is undetermined. Sequenced input: PBMCs, sequenced either directly or after in vitro stimulation (not recorded which). The chain's CDR3 is CSARRDSYEQYF. The CDR3 nucleotides read TGCAGTGCTAGAAGGGACTCCTACGAGCAGTACTTC.